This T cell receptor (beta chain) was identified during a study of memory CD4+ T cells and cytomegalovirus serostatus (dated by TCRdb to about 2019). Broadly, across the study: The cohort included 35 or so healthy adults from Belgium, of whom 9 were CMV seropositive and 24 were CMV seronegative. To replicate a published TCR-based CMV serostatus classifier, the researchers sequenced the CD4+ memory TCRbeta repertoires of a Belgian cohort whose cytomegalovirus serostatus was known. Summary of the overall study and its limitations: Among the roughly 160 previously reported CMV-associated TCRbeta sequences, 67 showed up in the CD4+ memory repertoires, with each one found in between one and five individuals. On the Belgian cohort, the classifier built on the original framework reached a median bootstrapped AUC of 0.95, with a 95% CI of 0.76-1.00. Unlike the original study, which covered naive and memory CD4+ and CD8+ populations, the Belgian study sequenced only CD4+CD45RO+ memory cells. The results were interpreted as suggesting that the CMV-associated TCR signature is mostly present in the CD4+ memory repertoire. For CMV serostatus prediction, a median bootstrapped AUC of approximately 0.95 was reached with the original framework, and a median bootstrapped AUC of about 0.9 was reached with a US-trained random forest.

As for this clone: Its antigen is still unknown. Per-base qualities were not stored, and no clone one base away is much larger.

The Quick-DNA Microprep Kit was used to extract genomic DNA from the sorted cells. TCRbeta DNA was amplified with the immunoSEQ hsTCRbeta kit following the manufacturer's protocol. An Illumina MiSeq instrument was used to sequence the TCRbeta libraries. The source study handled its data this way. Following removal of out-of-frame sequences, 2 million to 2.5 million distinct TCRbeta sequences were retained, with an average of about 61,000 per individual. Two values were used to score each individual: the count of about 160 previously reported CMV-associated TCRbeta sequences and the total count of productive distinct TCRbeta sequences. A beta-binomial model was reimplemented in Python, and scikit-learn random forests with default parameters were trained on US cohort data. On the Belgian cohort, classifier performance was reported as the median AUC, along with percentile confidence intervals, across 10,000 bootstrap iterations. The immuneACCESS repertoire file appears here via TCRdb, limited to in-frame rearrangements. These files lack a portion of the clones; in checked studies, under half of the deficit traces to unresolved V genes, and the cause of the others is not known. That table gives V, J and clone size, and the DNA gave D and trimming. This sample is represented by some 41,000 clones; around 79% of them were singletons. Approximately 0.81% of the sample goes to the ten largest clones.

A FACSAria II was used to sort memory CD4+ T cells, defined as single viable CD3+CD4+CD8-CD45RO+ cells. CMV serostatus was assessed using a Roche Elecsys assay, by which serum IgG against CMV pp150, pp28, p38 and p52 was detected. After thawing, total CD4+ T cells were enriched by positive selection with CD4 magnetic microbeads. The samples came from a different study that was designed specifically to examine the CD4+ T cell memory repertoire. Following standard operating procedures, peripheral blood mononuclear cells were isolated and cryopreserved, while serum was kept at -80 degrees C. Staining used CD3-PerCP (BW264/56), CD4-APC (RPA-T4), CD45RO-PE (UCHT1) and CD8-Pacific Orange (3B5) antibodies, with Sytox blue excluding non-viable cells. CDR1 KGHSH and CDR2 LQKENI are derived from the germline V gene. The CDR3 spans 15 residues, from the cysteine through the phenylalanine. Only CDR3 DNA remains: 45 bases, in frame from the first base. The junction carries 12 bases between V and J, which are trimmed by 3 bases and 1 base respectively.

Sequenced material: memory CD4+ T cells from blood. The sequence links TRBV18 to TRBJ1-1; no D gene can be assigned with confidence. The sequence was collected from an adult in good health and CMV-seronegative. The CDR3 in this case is CASSPREGANTEAFF. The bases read TGTGCCAGCTCACCCCGGGAGGGAGCGAACACTGAAGCTTTCTTT.